The 4 T cell receptor beta chains below come from one sample, sequenced in a study of OX40 agonist ivuxolimab in advanced cancers. Assay used: immunoSEQ multiplex PCR; TCRdb lists only in-frame clones, some missing. The sample includes 30,000 to 40,000 clones, around 90% of them seen just once. Sequencing used CD4+ or CD8+ T cells sorted from blood, obtained in a trial of the OX40 agonist ivuxolimab. The receptors stem from an adult with an advanced solid tumor such as melanoma, head and neck, liver or kidney cancer.

The genes are TRBV29-1 and TRBJ2-1; 9 bases agree with TRBD1. V dropped 3 bases and J dropped 4; count of bases not matched to a gene: 13. The CDR3 totals 17 residues. CDR1 and CDR2 (germline): SQVTM, ANQGSEA. The CDR3 here is CSVEGEPGTGLYNEQFF. Written as DNA, the CDR3 is TGCAGCGTTGAGGGGGAGCCCGGGACAGGGCTTTACAATGAGCAGTTCTTC.

The chain couples TRBV30 to TRBJ2-7, with 8 positions matching TRBD1. CDR3 size: 12 residues. Germline V gene lookup returns CDR1 GTSNPN and CDR2 SVGIG (reference sequence). Trimming cost V 3 bases and J 6 bases; bases outside gene matches: 4. The CDR3 region is CAWSPQGGEQYF. The CDR3, as DNA: TGTGCCTGGAGCCCACAGGGGGGCGAGCAGTACTTC.

The chain has TRBV27 and TRBJ1-1; a weak D match, TRBD1 (6 bases). Germline V CDR1 and CDR2: MNHEY, SMNVEV (reference sequence). CDR3 size: 16 residues. Trimming removed 4 bases at V and 2 bases at J, with 17 bases between. The CDR3 is CASSSPSGTRNTEAFF. CDR3 DNA sequence: TGTGCCAGCAGTTCCCCCTCCGGGACACGAAACACTGAAGCTTTCTTT.

The chain employs TRBV27 and TRBJ2-7; the D is unclear. Trimming cost V 6 bases and J 7 bases, with 31 bases left between them. CDR1 MNHEY and CDR2 SMNVEV come from the germline V gene (reference sequence). The CDR3 sequence is 18 residues long. The CDR3, as DNA: TGTGCCAGCAGCGCAAGTTTCCCCCCGGCAGTCTCCTACGAGGAGCAGTACTTC. Residues: CASSASFPPAVSYEEQYF.